This entry lists 10 T cell receptor beta chains sequenced from one sample in a study of CD8+ T cells in alopecia areata. Treatment given: oral pan-JAK inhibitor, 5-10 mg twice daily. Sequencing templates came from extracted RNA that was reverse transcribed into cDNA. TCRdb keeps only in-frame clones here, not all; method: immunoSEQ multiplex PCR. The table includes 150,000 to 250,000 clones, approximately 56% detected once. The sample in question was CD4+ T cells sorted from blood, obtained at week 4, from a patient treated with tofacitinib. These TCRs come from a human donor with alopecia areata.

The CDR3 region has the DNA TGCGCCAGCAGTCGGGAGGGGCCCTGGTGGGCTCGGGATAATTCACCCCTCCACTTT. This gives the protein CASSREGPWWARDNSPLHF. The chain is built from TRBV23-1 and TRBJ1-6, with D possibly being TRBD1 (5 bases). TRBV23-1 is known as an ORF, though its function is uncertain. V dropped 4 bases and J dropped 5 bases, with 24 bases sitting between them. This CDR3 contains 19 residues.

J is TRBJ1-6 and V is TRBV27; D remains unclear. V was trimmed by 6 bases and J by 5 bases, leaving 8 bases between them. The CDR3 runs to 13 residues. Germline-derived CDR1 and CDR2 are MNHEY and SMNVEV (reference sequence). The CDR3 sequence: CASSARNNSPLHF. CDR3 DNA sequence: TGTGCCAGCAGCGCACGGAATAATTCACCCCTCCACTTT.

The rearrangement joins TRBV9 to TRBJ2-7; D unresolved. The CDR3 consists of 10 residues. Between the trimmed V and J ends, which lost 5 bases and 1 base, there was a span of 1 base. Germline CDR1 and CDR2: SGDLS and YYNGEE. DNA for the CDR3: TGTGCCAGCAGGTCCTACGAGCAGTACTTC. Its protein product is CASRSYEQYF.

The chain links TRBV27 to TRBJ1-2, with a weak D call TRBD1 (5 bases). Germline V gene sequence: CDR1 MNHEY, CDR2 SMNVEV (reference sequence). This CDR3 has 14 amino acids. Trimming stripped 1 base from V and 2 bases from J, with 8 bases between. The CDR3 coding sequence is TGTGCCAGCAGTTTATTTCGGGGGAACTATGGCTACACCTTC. Protein sequence: CASSLFRGNYGYTF.

The chain recombines TRBV10-3 with TRBJ2-5, with D unclear. V was shortened by 7 bases and J by 5 bases, with 11 bases between the two germline ends. Looked up from germline, CDR1 is ENHRY and CDR2 is SYGVKD. This CDR3 has 12 amino acids. CDR3 in amino acids: CAIKMDSETQYF. DNA of the CDR3: TGTGCCATCAAGATGGATTCGGAGACCCAGTACTTC.

The gene calls are TRBV10-3 and TRBJ1-3; 9 nucleotides line up with TRBD1. The CDR3 covers 16 residues. After removal of 10 bases from V and 0 bases from J, the junction contained 10 bases not matched to a gene. CDR1 is ENHRY, CDR2 SYGVKD, per germline. This CDR3 reads CATQQETGGSGNTIYF. The DNA for the CDR3 is TGTGCCACCCAACAAGAGACAGGGGGCTCTGGAAACACCATATATTTT.

This clone was recorded a few times. The V gene is TRBV2, the J gene TRBJ1-5, with D perhaps matching TRBD1 (5 bases). Germline values: CDR1 SNHLY, CDR2 FYNNEI. This CDR3 spans 13 amino acids. V was cut by 6 bases and J by 3 bases, with 9 bases left in between. The CDR3 bases are TGTGCCAGCAGGGGGACCACCAATCAGCCCCAGCATTTT. Translating it yields CASRGTTNQPQHF.

The genes are TRBV5-1 and TRBJ2-3; D uncertain. The V gene lost 5 bases and the J gene lost 2 bases, with 6 bases spanning the gap. The CDR3 consists of 12 residues. Germline CDR1 and CDR2: SGHRS and YFSETQ. The chain's CDR3 is CASRPDTDTQYF. The CDR3 nucleotides are TGCGCCAGCAGACCTGACACAGATACGCAGTATTTT.

The rearrangement joins TRBV30 to TRBJ1-2; D not resolved. Germline CDR1 and CDR2: GTSNPN and SVGIG (reference sequence). The V and J ends lost 2 bases and 3 bases respectively, with 10 bases between them. CDR3 length equals 13 residues. The CDR3: CAWSWEDHYGYTF. CDR3 nucleotides: TGTGCCTGGAGTTGGGAGGATCACTATGGCTACACCTTC.

The rearrangement joins TRBV9 to TRBJ1-6; D not resolved. CDR1 is SGDLS and CDR2 is YYNGEE in the germline V gene. The CDR3 contains 16 residues. The V end lost 0 bases, the J end lost 6 bases, and 13 bases lay between the germline ends. The CDR3, as DNA: TGTGCCAGCAGCGTAGGGGAAGGTGTCTTTAATTCACCCCTCCACTTT. Translation gives CASSVGEGVFNSPLHF.